Listed below are T cell receptor beta chains from one sample, sequenced in a study of blood T cell repertoires in COVID-19. Clones were read by immunoSEQ multiplex PCR, and TCRdb kept only the in-frame ones, dropping some. This table has more than 200,000 clones, roughly 86% appearing once. The source material was peripheral blood. The origin of the receptors is a human donor in a cohort sampled during active COVID-19. CDR3s include the opening cysteine and the closing phenylalanine or tryptophan. A D gene is named only where the DNA matches it firmly. The listing skips clone size in some rows; elsewhere it reads once, few, many or a size class.

size	D	V	J	CDR3	DNA
.	.	TRBV24-1	TRBJ2-3	CATLAGGTDTQYF	TGTGCCACCCTCGCCGGTGGCACAGATACGCAGTATTTT
once	TRBD2	TRBV20-1	TRBJ2-7	CCTGRGDEQYF	TGCTGTACGGGGCGGGGGGACGAGCAGTACTTC
.	TRBD1	TRBV9	TRBJ1-3	CASSTGAFRDPPNGNTIYF	TGTGCCAGCAGCACAGGGGCGTTTCGGGATCCCCCAAATGGAAACACCATATATTTT
.	.	TRBV9	TRBJ1-1	CASSEGTGWVTEAFF	TGTGCCAGCAGCGAGGGTACAGGGTGGGTCACTGAAGCTTTCTTT
.	.	TRBV27	TRBJ1-1	CASAPSRGSLNTEAFF	TGTGCCAGCGCCCCTTCCCGAGGCAGCTTGAACACTGAAGCTTTCTTT
.	TRBD2	TRBV11-1	TRBJ2-7	CASSATSGRSAYEQYF	TGTGCCAGCAGCGCGACTAGCGGGAGAAGTGCCTACGAGCAGTACTTC
many	.	TRBV7-8	TRBJ2-2	CASSPVGELFF	TGTGCCAGCTCCCCTGTCGGGGAGCTGTTTTTT
once	TRBD1	TRBV7-2	TRBJ1-5	CASSPRTGEGQPQHF	TGTGCCAGCAGCCCCCGGACAGGGGAAGGTCAGCCCCAGCATTTT
.	.	TRBV28	TRBJ2-7	CASSAGPLDYEQYF	TGTGCCAGCAGTGCGGGACCGCTAGACTACGAGCAGTACTTC
.	.	TRBV30	TRBJ1-1	CATSVSAEAFF	TGTGCCACATCGGTGAGCGCTGAAGCTTTCTTT
few	.	TRBV2	TRBJ2-2	CATSPDTGELFF	TGTGCCACCTCCCCTGACACCGGGGAGCTGTTTTTT
.	TRBD1	TRBV10-3	TRBJ1-5	CAIRETQGWDQPQHF	TGTGCCATCAGGGAAACACAGGGGTGGGATCAGCCCCAGCATTTT
.	.	TRBV18	TRBJ1-5	CASSPSGGGQPQHF	TGTGCCAGCTCACCATCGGGGGGCGGGCAGCCCCAGCATTTT
.	.	TRBV2	TRBJ2-5	CASSDRVAQETQYF	TGTGCCAGCAGTGATCGAGTCGCCCAAGAGACCCAGTACTTC
.	TRBD1	TRBV28	TRBJ1-1	CASRGQMNTEAFF	TGTGCCAGCAGGGGACAGATGAACACTGAAGCTTTCTTT
.	.	TRBV15	TRBJ1-5	CATSRGGYSQPQHF	TGTGCCACCAGCAGAGGAGGGTATAGTCAGCCCCAGCATTTT
once	.	TRBV19	TRBJ2-4	CASTPLGSANIQYF	TGTGCCAGTACCCCCCTCGGGTCAGCAAACATTCAGTACTTC
.	.	TRBV18	TRBJ2-7	CASSPTVSYEQYF	TGTGCCAGCTCACCGACAGTATCCTACGAGCAGTACTTC
once	TRBD1	TRBV29-1	TRBJ1-1	CSVAQGDAFF	TGCAGCGTTGCGCAGGGGGATGCTTTCTTT
.	.	TRBV11-2	TRBJ2-5	CASSRAMETQYF	TGTGCCAGCTCGAGGGCAATGGAGACCCAGTACTTC
.	TRBD1	TRBV24-1	TRBJ1-2	CATSDSGQGKPRGYTF	TGTGCCACCAGTGATTCGGGACAGGGTAAACCCCGTGGCTACACCTTC
few	.	TRBV5-1	TRBJ1-3	CASSAHGGASGNTIYF	TGCGCCAGCAGCGCCCACGGGGGGGCCTCTGGAAACACCATATATTTT
.	TRBD1	TRBV18	TRBJ2-4	CASSPGTGTNIQYF	TGTGCCAGCTCACCTGGGACAGGGACCAACATTCAGTACTTC
.	.	TRBV6-1	TRBJ2-7	CASSENLDLRVRAYEQYF	TGTGCCAGCAGTGAAAATCTAGACCTCAGGGTGCGCGCCTACGAGCAGTACTTC
.	.	TRBV10-3	TRBJ1-1	CAISESQGGGDTEAFF	TGTGCCATCAGTGAGTCGCAGGGAGGAGGGGACACTGAAGCTTTCTTT
.	.	TRBV19	TRBJ2-7	CASSPRVSYEQYF	TGTGCCAGTAGTCCCAGGGTGTCCTACGAGCAGTACTTC
.	TRBD1	TRBV18	TRBJ1-2	CASSPGTGARSGYTF	TGTGCCAGCTCACCGGGGACAGGGGCGCGATCTGGCTACACCTTC
.	.	TRBV18	TRBJ1-2	CASSPRGEGTNGYTF	TGTGCCAGCTCACCGCGGGGTGAGGGGACGAATGGCTACACCTTC
.	.	TRBV28	TRBJ2-7	CASSLGGGLYYEQYF	TGTGCCAGCAGCCTAGGAGGAGGATTATACTACGAGCAGTACTTC
.	.	TRBV7-9	TRBJ1-3	CASSLVRGSASGNTIYF	TGTGCCAGCAGCTTAGTACGGGGGAGTGCCTCTGGAAACACCATATATTTT
.	TRBD1	TRBV18	TRBJ1-1	CASPGQGASVDTEAFF	TGTGCCAGCCCTGGACAGGGGGCTAGCGTCGACACTGAAGCTTTCTTT
.	TRBD1	TRBV6-5	TRBJ2-7	CASRPYDRGQEQYF	TGTGCCAGCAGGCCTTATGACAGGGGGCAAGAGCAGTACTTC
.	.	TRBV28	TRBJ1-2	CASSLREGYTF	TGTGCCAGCAGTTTAAGGGAGGGCTACACCTTC
.	TRBD2	TRBV9	TRBJ2-2	CASSPKAGTGGYKELFF	TGTGCCAGCAGCCCAAAGGCGGGGACCGGGGGGTACAAGGAGCTGTTTTTT
.	.	TRBV5-4	TRBJ1-5	CASSLGANQPQHF	TGTGCCAGCAGCTTGGGGGCGAATCAGCCCCAGCATTTT
once	.	TRBV3-1/TRBV3-2	TRBJ1-2	CASSQSNYGYTF	TGTGCCAGCAGCCAATCAAACTATGGCTACACCTTC
.	.	TRBV7-9	TRBJ2-7	CASSPLDYQREQYF	TGTGCCAGCAGCCCGTTGGACTACCAACGAGAGCAGTACTTC